This T cell receptor (beta chain) comes out of a study of tumor-infiltrating lymphocytes in primary liver carcinoma. Between roughly 20 and 30 mg of unsorted bulk tissue served as the source from which RNA and DNA were co-extracted. About this clonotype: Since a much larger clone is just one base distant, this may be a read error.

TCR beta cDNA was made from approximately 540 ng total RNA with a constant-region primer. Libraries for TCR beta were built through three nested multiplex PCR rounds, which together made up a slightly modified ARM-PCR procedure. The study ran its first two PCR rounds for around 9 cycles each, using TRBV1-TRBV30 forward primers and a C-beta reverse primer. TCRdb re-called the multiplex PCR reads with MiXCR, one entry per CDR3 protein. The sample holds roughly 30,000 distinct CDR3 sequences, 71% seen once. CDR1 is SGHRS, CDR2 YFSETQ, per germline. Trimming shortened V by 7 bases and J by 0 bases, and 11 bases separated the two germline ends. This CDR3 is built from 13 residues.

This TCR was sampled from a woman aged 25 to 39 with primary liver carcinoma and hepatitis B virus infection. The sequenced sample was liver tumor tissue from sampling region 3. As to subset: tumor region T3, left-lateral pole. The gene calls are TRBV5-1 and TRBJ2-7; D possibly corresponds to TRBD2 (6 bases). The CDR3: CASGEESSYEQYF. As DNA, the CDR3 is TGCGCCAGCGGGGAGGAGAGCTCCTACGAGCAGTACTTC.